The next 7 T cell receptor beta chains were all read from a single sample in a study of blood T cells in healthy people across ages. Through a sample-barcoded 5' primer and a J-beta primer mix, a second PCR was run for about 6 to 12 cycles. TCRdb re-called the 5' RACE reads through MiXCR, storing one row per CDR3 protein. The data contain some 1.7 million distinct CDR3 sequences, 28% of them singletons. The sample consisted of blood. Source of these receptors: a woman under 40 in good health.

Only a few counts were recorded for this clonotype. This chain connects TRBV18 to TRBJ2-7; no firm D call. This CDR3 is built from 12 residues. The V gene's germline CDR1 is KGHSH and CDR2 LQKENI. Trimming removed 2 bases at V and 5 bases at J, with 7 bases between. CDR3 residues: CASSPVHDEQYF. As DNA, the CDR3 is TGTGCCAGCTCACCAGTTCACGACGAGCAGTACTTC.

The chain carries TRBV20-1 and TRBJ2-1; D unclear. Germline assignment: CDR1 DFQATT and CDR2 SNEGSKA (reference sequence). V lost 5 bases, J lost 5 bases, and 4 bases lay in between. The CDR3 length is 10 residues. CDR3 sequence (DNA): TGCAGTGCTCAGAACAATGAGCAGTTCTTC. This translates into CSAQNNEQFF.

The rearrangement uses TRBV7-2 and TRBJ2-1, with D possibly TRBD2 on 5 matching bases. The CDR3 has 14 amino acids. Trimming removed 5 bases from V and 14 bases from J, with 22 bases in between. Germline lookup yields CDR1 SGHTA and CDR2 FQGNSA. This chain's CDR3 is CASSVDYAPGQKFF. The CDR3 DNA reads as TGTGCCAGCAGCGTAGACTATGCCCCTGGCCAGAAGTTCTTC.

This clonotype came up a few times. A read error may produce the germline difference seen at one junction end. The V gene is TRBV12-3 or TRBV12-4, the J gene TRBJ2-5; 10 bases line up with TRBD2. The CDR3 contains 15 residues. CDR3 nucleotides: TGTGCCAGCGGGGCTAGCGGGGGTTTTCAAGAGACCCCGTACTTC. It encodes CASGASGGFQETPYF.

The CDR3 protein is CASSYSRPGSSYEQYF. The CDR3 DNA is TGTGCCAGCAGTTACTCGAGGCCCGGGAGCTCCTACGAGCAGTACTTC. V is TRBV6-6 and J is TRBJ2-7, with D perhaps matching TRBD2 (6 bases). Per the germline V gene, CDR1 is MNHNY and CDR2 is SVGAGI (reference sequence). CDR3 length: 16 residues. With 0 bases removed from V and 0 bases from J, the gap between germline ends came to 12 bases.

About this clonotype itself: This clone may be a read error of a much larger clone one base away. J is TRBJ1-6 and V is TRBV7-2; D is undetermined. V was shortened by 5 bases and J by 12 bases, with 8 bases between the two germline ends. The CDR3 length is 11 residues. The germline V gene encodes CDR1 SGHTA and CDR2 FQGNSA. CDR3 nucleotide sequence: TGTGCCAGCAGCCTTGGGGAACCCCTCCACTTT. Protein: CASSLGEPLHF.

This clonotype was detected a few times. The chain has TRBV7-6 and TRBJ2-3, with TRBD2 as a possible D gene (5 bases). Germline V gives CDR1 SGHVS, CDR2 FNYEAQ. The CDR3 has 15 amino acids. Trimming cost V 1 base and J 0 bases, with 8 bases left between them. The CDR3 loop reads CASSLDTGSTDTQYF. The CDR3 nucleotides read TGTGCCAGCAGCTTAGATACGGGGAGCACAGATACGCAGTATTTT. Drawing the rest from reference TRBV7-6 and TRBJ2-3, the complete variable domain is GAGVSQSPRYKVTKRGQDVALRCDPISGHVSLYWYRQALGQGPEFLTYFNYEAQQDKSGLPNDRFSAERPEGSISTLTIQRTEQRDSAMYRCASSLDTGSTDTQYFGPGTRLTVL.